The 29 T cell receptor beta chains below were found in one sample sequenced in a study of identical twins. TCRdb recomputed calls from the 5' RACE reads with MiXCR, one row per CDR3 protein. The profile shows about 700,000 distinct CDR3 sequences, 8.5% to 9% of them singletons. The sample was also linked to a second study, of yellow fever vaccine responses in identical twins.

Sequenced sample: PBMCs. The receptors were sampled from a woman aged 18 to 35 in good health.

This sequence joins TRBV20-1 and TRBJ2-7; 9 bases map to TRBD2. From germline, CDR1 is DFQATT and CDR2 SNEGSKA (reference sequence). Unmatched junction bases numbered 7, after V lost 6 bases and J lost 1 base. The CDR3 spans 14 residues. CDR3 in amino acids: CSAMRLAVSYEQYF. The CDR3 DNA sequence: TGCAGTGCCATGAGACTAGCGGTATCCTACGAGCAGTACTTC.

The gene calls are TRBV7-2 and TRBJ2-3; D is possibly TRBD2 (6 bases). The CDR3 spans 15 residues. V lost 2 bases, J lost 1 base, and 10 bases lay in between. Looked up from germline, CDR1 is SGHTA and CDR2 is FQGNSA. CDR3: CASSLRPSGTDTQYF. CDR3 DNA sequence: TGTGCCAGCAGCTTAAGGCCTAGCGGCACAGATACGCAGTATTTT.

This clonotype was observed a handful of times. The CDR3 region is CASSQRGTGVDEQYF. The CDR3 bases are TGTGCCAGCAGCCAGCGCGGGACAGGGGTAGACGAGCAGTACTTC. V and J are TRBV7-2 and TRBJ2-7; the match to TRBD1 covers 10 bases. The germline gives CDR1 SGHTA, CDR2 FQGNSA. V was clipped by 5 bases and J by 5 bases; unmatched bases: 9. The CDR3 loop spans 15 amino acids.

Many counts were recorded for this clonotype. The V and J genes are TRBV5-1 and TRBJ2-7; D might be TRBD1 (5 bases). In germline, CDR1 is SGHRS, CDR2 YFSETQ. The germline V and J ends were trimmed by 2 bases and 0 bases, with 9 bases remaining between them. CDR3 length: 14 amino acids. The CDR3 nucleotides read TGCGCCAGCAGCTTAGAGGACATCTCCTACGAGCAGTACTTC. Translating it yields CASSLEDISYEQYF.

The V and J genes are TRBV9 and TRBJ2-1; no definite D call. Germline V gene data show CDR1 as SGDLS and CDR2 as YYNGEE. CDR3 size: 15 residues. V was clipped by 0 bases and J by 0 bases, with 7 bases between them. The CDR3 DNA reads as TGTGCCAGCAGCGTAGTATATAACTCCTACAATGAGCAGTTCTTC. Translating gives CASSVVYNSYNEQFF.

This clonotype was detected many times. The junction departs from the called germline gene at one end, perhaps through a read error. The V and J genes are TRBV7-7 and TRBJ2-1; a weak D match, TRBD2 (6 bases). This CDR3 has 16 amino acids. Germline loops: CDR1 SSHAT, CDR2 FNYEAQ (reference sequence). In DNA, the CDR3 is TGTGCTAGCAGCTACGACCCGGGAGCCGTCTACAATGAGCAGTTCTTC. It is translated as CASSYDPGAVYNEQFF.

This clonotype was seen many times. The genes are TRBV5-1 and TRBJ2-4; D uncertain. This CDR3 is built from 16 residues. Trimming stripped 3 bases from V and 0 bases from J, with 13 bases between. Germline V gene data show CDR1 as SGHRS and CDR2 as YFSETQ. Here the CDR3 reads CASSSPDSLAKNIQYF. The CDR3 coding sequence is TGCGCCAGCAGCTCGCCCGATTCCCTAGCCAAAAACATTCAGTACTTC.

This clonotype appeared a few times. One junction end does not reproduce the germline sequence, and a read error may be involved. V and J are TRBV14 and TRBJ2-3; possible D gene TRBD2, 6 bases. The CDR3 length is 13 residues. From germline, CDR1 is SGHDN and CDR2 FVKESK. CDR3 sequence: CASSPLTSPARRF. The CDR3 DNA reads as TGTGCCAGCAGCCCCTTGACTAGTCCGGCGAGGCGTTTT. Full variable domain (outside the CDR3, taken from reference TRBV14 and TRBJ2-3): EAGVTQFPSHSVIEKGQTVTLRCDPISGHDNLYWYRRVMGKEIKFLLHFVKESKQDESGMPNNRFLAERTGGTYSTLKVQPAELEDSGVYFCASSPLTSPARRFGPGTRLTVL.

This clonotype has more than one count but fewer than ten. V is TRBV4-3 and J is TRBJ1-6; D ambiguous. CDR3 length: 14 residues. Between the trimmed V and J ends, which lost 0 bases and 10 bases, there was a span of 10 bases. Germline loops: CDR1 LGHNA, CDR2 YSLEER. CDR3 residues: CASSQDVGISPLHF. CDR3 DNA sequence: TGCGCCAGCAGCCAAGACGTGGGGATCTCACCCCTCCACTTT.

This clonotype turned up a few times. This chain joins TRBV7-2 and TRBJ2-4; 8 bases are shared with TRBD1. From germline, CDR1 is SGHTA and CDR2 FQGNSA. This CDR3 region has 15 residues. Trimming cost V 5 bases and J 2 bases; bases outside gene matches: 5. CDR3 DNA: TGTGCCAGCAGCGAGGACAGGGTGCCCAAAAACATTCAGTACTTC. This encodes CASSEDRVPKNIQYF.

The CDR3 DNA follows: TGTGCCAGCAGCTTACAAGGTGGAATCCTCTACGAGCAGTACTTC. Residues: CASSLQGGILYEQYF. The chain employs TRBV11-2 and TRBJ2-7, with D unclear. The CDR3 is made up of 15 amino acids. Trimming pared 2 bases from V and 3 bases from J, leaving 14 bases between. In germline, CDR1 is SGHAT, CDR2 FQNNGV.

This clonotype was detected ten times or more. The chain uses TRBV12-3 or TRBV12-4 and TRBJ1-1; 9 bases match TRBD1. The CDR3 is 15 amino acids. V gave up 6 bases and J gave up 3 bases; unmatched junction bases: 8. The CDR3 DNA is TGTGCCAGCAGAGGGACAGGGCGGGGAGACACTGAAGCTTTCTTT. This codes for CASRGTGRGDTEAFF.

Only a few counts were recorded for this clonotype. The chain combines TRBV15 with TRBJ2-5; D may be TRBD2 (5 bases). Germline V gives CDR1 LNHNV, CDR2 YYDKDF (reference sequence). This CDR3 comprises 14 residues. Trimming stripped 0 bases from V and 4 bases from J, with 9 bases between. DNA of the CDR3: TGTGCCACCAGCAGAGATCTTCGGGGAGAGACCCAGTACTTC. This sequence encodes CATSRDLRGETQYF. The full variable domain, its missing parts supplied by reference TRBV15 and TRBJ2-5, is DAMVIQNPRYQVTQFGKPVTLSCSQTLNHNVMYWYQQKSSQAPKLLFHYYDKDFNNEADTPDNFQSRRPNTSFCFLDIRSPGLGDTAMYLCATSRDLRGETQYFGPGTRLLVL.

The chain recombines TRBV5-6 with TRBJ2-1, with a weak D call TRBD1 (5 bases). The CDR3 has 14 residues. V was cut by 3 bases and J by 8 bases, with 15 bases left in between. Looked up from germline, CDR1 is SGHDT and CDR2 is YYEEEE. CDR3 residues: CASSSLGVPDEQFF. The CDR3 DNA reads TGTGCCAGCAGCTCCTTAGGGGTCCCCGATGAGCAGTTCTTC.

This clonotype was seen a few times. V gene TRBV11-2 combines with J gene TRBJ2-1, with D perhaps matching TRBD2 (7 bases). This CDR3 is 14 amino acids long. The V end lost 8 bases, the J end lost 9 bases, and 20 bases lay between the germline ends. CDR1 is SGHAT and CDR2 is FQNNGV in the germline V gene. The CDR3 is CASAAGVTGGEQFF. The DNA for the CDR3 is TGTGCCAGCGCTGCAGGGGTAACGGGGGGTGAGCAGTTCTTC.

This rearrangement joins TRBV4-2 to TRBJ2-7; no firm D call. In germline, CDR1 is LGHNA, CDR2 YNFKEQ. Trimming cost V 1 base and J 7 bases, with 8 bases left between them. The CDR3 totals 12 residues. CDR3 sequence (DNA): TGTGCCAGCAGCCAAGGAGGAGATGAGCAGTACTTC. It is translated as CASSQGGDEQYF.

Only a few counts were recorded for this clonotype. The chain is built from TRBV3-1 and TRBJ2-1; 10 bases line up with TRBD2. Trimming at V came to 1 base and at J to 7 bases, leaving 4 bases not matched to a gene. Germline CDR1 reads LGHDT; CDR2 reads YNNKEL (reference sequence). This CDR3 contains 15 residues. The CDR3 reads CASSQGAGGLNEQFF. DNA for the CDR3: TGTGCCAGCAGCCAAGGAGCGGGGGGGCTGAATGAGCAGTTCTTC.

This clonotype appeared a few times. The gene calls are TRBV7-9 and TRBJ2-1; D unclear. Germline CDR1 reads SEHNR; CDR2 reads FQNEAQ (reference sequence). The CDR3 has 16 amino acids. V shed 5 bases and J shed 0 bases, with 14 bases lying between them. The CDR3 here is CASSPYFGVSYNEQFF. CDR3 nucleotides: TGTGCCAGCAGCCCGTATTTTGGGGTCTCCTACAATGAGCAGTTCTTC.

This clonotype was seen only a few times. V usage is TRBV4-3 and J usage is TRBJ2-7; maybe TRBD2 (5 bases). Per the germline V gene, CDR1 is LGHNA and CDR2 is YSLEER. V lost 4 bases and J lost 0, with 16 bases in between. This CDR3 comprises 16 residues. CDR3 nucleotide sequence: TGCGCCAGCAGCCCTGCGCAGGATAGCGCCTCCTACGAGCAGTACTTC. This sequence encodes CASSPAQDSASYEQYF.

DNA for the CDR3: TGTGCCAGCAGTTTTGGCGGACAGAGCATCTACGAGCAGTACTTC. Its protein is CASSFGGQSIYEQYF. The chain combines TRBV12-3 or TRBV12-4 with TRBJ2-7; weak D call: TRBD1 (6 bases). The length of the CDR3 is 15 residues. V was shortened by 3 bases and J by 3 bases, with 15 bases between the two germline ends.

This clonotype has ten or more counts. V and J are TRBV2 and TRBJ2-1; D assignment may be TRBD1 or TRBD2 (5 bases each). This CDR3 has 13 amino acids. Trimming pared 4 bases from V and 5 bases from J, leaving 9 bases between. Germline assignment: CDR1 SNHLY and CDR2 FYNNEI. This CDR3 is CASSAGTNNEQFF. The CDR3 coding sequence is TGTGCCAGCAGTGCCGGGACGAACAATGAGCAGTTCTTC.

V gene TRBV20-1 combines with J gene TRBJ2-7; no clear D gene. This CDR3 region has 15 residues. Germline V gene lookup returns CDR1 DFQATT and CDR2 SNEGSKA (reference sequence). V was pared by 1 base and J by 0 bases, with 13 bases between. DNA of the CDR3: TGCAGTGCTAGAGTACAGCAAGTTAACTCCTACGAGCAGTACTTC. This codes for CSARVQQVNSYEQYF.

This clonotype was observed a few times. The chain has TRBV25-1 and TRBJ1-5; D not certain. V lost 5 bases, J lost 7 bases, and 15 bases lay in between. The CDR3 covers 14 residues. Germline V gene lookup returns CDR1 MGHDK and CDR2 SYGVNS. The CDR3 loop is CASSSLSSGQPQHF. In nucleotides, the CDR3 is TGTGCCAGCAGTTCGTTGTCGTCGGGGCAGCCCCAGCATTTT.

This clonotype was seen at least ten times. The chain links TRBV3-1 to TRBJ2-5, with 10 bases fitting TRBD2. CDR1 LGHDT and CDR2 YNNKEL come from the germline V gene (reference sequence). This CDR3 comprises 16 residues. V was pared by 1 base and J by 5 bases, with 7 bases of the junction left unmatched. The CDR3 region has the DNA TGTGCCAGCAGCCAAGGACTAGCGGGCGATGGGGAGACCCAGTACTTC. The encoded protein is CASSQGLAGDGETQYF.

CDR3 in amino acids: CASSAGLAGGGETQYF. DNA for the CDR3: TGCGCCAGCAGCGCCGGACTAGCGGGAGGGGGAGAGACCCAGTACTTC. The rearrangement joins TRBV5-1 to TRBJ2-5; 15 nucleotides match TRBD2. CDR3 length: 16 amino acids. CDR1 and CDR2 from the germline V gene are SGHRS and YFSETQ. V gave up 4 bases and J gave up 4 bases; unmatched junction bases: 5.

V and J are TRBV7-9 and TRBJ2-7; D unclear. V was pared by 6 bases and J by 1 base, with 10 bases between. Germline CDR1 is SEHNR and CDR2 is FQNEAQ (reference sequence). CDR3 length equals 13 residues. The CDR3 bases are TGTGCCAGCAGGGGTGGTATTTCCTACGAGCAGTACTTC. Translating it yields CASRGGISYEQYF.

A few counts support this clonotype. This chain links TRBV20-1 with TRBJ2-4; D not certain. This CDR3 has 15 residues. Germline CDR1 and CDR2: DFQATT and SNEGSKA (reference sequence). Trimming removed 0 bases at V and 6 bases at J, with 15 bases between. This CDR3 reads CSARDFQQSSNIQYF. CDR3 in DNA: TGCAGTGCTAGAGATTTCCAGCAGTCCTCAAACATTCAGTACTTC.

This chain links TRBV7-9 with TRBJ1-2; D uncertain. This CDR3 is built from 15 residues. Germline V gives CDR1 SEHNR, CDR2 FQNEAQ (reference sequence). Trimming left V 4 bases short and J 0 bases short, with 12 bases between. The CDR3 region has the DNA TGTGCCAGCAGCTATAGCCAACCAGCTAACTATGGCTACACCTTC. It codes for CASSYSQPANYGYTF.

Ten or more counts support this clonotype. The genes are TRBV10-1 and TRBJ1-6; 10 bases are a match to TRBD1. In germline, CDR1 is WNHNN, CDR2 SYGVQD (reference sequence). There are 15 residues in the CDR3. V dropped 11 bases and J dropped 5; count of bases not matched to a gene: 9. The CDR3: CAVERDRGHNSPLHF. In nucleotides, the CDR3 is TGCGCCGTGGAGAGGGACAGGGGTCATAATTCACCCCTCCACTTT.